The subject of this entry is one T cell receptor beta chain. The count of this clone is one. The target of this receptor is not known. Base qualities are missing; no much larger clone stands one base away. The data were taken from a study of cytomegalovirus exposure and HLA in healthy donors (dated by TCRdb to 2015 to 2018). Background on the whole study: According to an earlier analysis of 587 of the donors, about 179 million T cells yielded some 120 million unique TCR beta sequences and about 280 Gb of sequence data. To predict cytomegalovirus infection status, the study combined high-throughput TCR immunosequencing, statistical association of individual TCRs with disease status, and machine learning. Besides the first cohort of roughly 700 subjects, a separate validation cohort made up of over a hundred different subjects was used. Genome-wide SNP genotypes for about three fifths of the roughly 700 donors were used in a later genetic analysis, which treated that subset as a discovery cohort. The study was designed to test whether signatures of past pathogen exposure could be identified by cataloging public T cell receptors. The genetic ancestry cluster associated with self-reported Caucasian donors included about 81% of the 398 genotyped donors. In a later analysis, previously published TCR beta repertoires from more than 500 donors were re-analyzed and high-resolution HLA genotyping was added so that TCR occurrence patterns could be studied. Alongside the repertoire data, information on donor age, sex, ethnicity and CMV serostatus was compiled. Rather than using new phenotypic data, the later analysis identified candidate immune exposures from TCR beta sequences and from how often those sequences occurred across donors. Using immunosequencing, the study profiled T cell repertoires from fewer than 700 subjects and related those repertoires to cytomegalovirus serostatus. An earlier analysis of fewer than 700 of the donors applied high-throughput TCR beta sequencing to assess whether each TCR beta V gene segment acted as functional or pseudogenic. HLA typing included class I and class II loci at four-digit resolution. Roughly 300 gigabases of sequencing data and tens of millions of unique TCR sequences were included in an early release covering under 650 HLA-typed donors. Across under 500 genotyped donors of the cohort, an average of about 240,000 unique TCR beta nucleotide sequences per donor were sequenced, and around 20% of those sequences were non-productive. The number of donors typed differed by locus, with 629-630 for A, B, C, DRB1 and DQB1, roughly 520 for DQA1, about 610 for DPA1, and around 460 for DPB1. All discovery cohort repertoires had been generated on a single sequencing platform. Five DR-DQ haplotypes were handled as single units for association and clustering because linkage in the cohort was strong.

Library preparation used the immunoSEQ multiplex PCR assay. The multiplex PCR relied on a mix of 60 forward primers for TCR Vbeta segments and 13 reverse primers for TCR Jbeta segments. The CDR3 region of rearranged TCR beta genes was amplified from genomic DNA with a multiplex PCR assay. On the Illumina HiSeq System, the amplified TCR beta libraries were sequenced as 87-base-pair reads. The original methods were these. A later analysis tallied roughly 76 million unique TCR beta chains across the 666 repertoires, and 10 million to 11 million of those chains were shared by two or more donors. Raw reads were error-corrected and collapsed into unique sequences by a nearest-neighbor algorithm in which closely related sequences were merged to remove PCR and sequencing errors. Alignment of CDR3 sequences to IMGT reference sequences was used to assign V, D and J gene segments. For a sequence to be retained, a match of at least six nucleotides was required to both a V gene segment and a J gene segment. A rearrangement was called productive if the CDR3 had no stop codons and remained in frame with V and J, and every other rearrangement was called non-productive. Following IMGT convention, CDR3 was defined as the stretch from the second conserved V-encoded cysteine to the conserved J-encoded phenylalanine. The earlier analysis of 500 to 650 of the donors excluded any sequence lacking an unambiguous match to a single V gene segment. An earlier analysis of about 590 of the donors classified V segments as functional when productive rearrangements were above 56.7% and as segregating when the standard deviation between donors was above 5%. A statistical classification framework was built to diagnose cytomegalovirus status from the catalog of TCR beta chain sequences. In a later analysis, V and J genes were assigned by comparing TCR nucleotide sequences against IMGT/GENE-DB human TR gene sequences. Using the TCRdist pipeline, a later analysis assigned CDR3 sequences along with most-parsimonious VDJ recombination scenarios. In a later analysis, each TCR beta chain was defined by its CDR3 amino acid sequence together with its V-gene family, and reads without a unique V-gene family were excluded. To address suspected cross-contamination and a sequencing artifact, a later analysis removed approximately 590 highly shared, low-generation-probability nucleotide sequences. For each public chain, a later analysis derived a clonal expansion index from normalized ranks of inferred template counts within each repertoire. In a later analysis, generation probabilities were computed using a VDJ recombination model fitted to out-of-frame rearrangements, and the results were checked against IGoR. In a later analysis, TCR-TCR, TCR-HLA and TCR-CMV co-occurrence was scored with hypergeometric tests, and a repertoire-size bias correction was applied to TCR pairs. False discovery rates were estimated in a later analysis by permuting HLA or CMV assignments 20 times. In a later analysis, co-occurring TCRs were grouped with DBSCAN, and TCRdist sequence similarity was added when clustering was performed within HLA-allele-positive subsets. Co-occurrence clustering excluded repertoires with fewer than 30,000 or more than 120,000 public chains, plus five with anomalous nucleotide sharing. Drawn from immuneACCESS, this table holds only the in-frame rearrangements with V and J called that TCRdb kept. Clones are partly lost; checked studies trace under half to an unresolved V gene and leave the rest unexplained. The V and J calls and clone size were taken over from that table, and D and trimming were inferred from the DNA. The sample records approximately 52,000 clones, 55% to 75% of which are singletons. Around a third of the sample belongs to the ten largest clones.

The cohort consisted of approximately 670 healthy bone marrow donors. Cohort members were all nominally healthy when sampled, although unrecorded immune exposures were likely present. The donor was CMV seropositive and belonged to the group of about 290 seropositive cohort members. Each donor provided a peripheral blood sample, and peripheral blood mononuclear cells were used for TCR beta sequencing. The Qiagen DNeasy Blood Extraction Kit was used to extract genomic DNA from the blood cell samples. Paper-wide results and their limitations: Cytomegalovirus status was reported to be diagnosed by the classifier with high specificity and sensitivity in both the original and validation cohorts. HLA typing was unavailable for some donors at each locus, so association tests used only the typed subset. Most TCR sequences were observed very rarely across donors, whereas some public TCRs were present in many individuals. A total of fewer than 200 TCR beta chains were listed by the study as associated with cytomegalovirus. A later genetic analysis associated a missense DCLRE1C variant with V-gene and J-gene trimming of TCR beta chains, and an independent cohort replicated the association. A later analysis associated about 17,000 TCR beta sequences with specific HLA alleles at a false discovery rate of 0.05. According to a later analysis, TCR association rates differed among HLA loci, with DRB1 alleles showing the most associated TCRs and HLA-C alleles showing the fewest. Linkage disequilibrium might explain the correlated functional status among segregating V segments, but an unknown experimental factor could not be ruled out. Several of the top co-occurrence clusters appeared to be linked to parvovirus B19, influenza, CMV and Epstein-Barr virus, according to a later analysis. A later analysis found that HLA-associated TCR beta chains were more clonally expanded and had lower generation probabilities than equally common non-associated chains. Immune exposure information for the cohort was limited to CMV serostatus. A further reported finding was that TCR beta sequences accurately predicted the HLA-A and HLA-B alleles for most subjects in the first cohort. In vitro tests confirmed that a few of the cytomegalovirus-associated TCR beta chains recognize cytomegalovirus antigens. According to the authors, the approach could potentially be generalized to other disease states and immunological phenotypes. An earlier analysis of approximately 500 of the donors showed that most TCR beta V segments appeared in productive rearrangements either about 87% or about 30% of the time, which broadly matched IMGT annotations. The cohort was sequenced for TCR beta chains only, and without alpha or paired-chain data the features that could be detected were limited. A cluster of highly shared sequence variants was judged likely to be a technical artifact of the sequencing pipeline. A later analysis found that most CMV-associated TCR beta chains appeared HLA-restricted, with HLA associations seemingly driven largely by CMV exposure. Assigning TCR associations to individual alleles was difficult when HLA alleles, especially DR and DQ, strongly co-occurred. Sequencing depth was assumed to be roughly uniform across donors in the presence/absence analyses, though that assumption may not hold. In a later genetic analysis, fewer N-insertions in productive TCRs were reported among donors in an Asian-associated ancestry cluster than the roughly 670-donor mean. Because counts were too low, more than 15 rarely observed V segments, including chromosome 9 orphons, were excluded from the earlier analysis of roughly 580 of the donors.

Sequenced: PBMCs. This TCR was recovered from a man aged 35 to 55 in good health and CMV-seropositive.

The CDR3 region: CASSRTTSGGGGELFF. The bases read TGTGCCAGCAGCCGAACGACTAGCGGGGGGGGCGGGGAGCTGTTTTTT. The chain is assembled from TRBV7-6 and TRBJ2-2; TRBD2 aligns with 14 central bases. The germline V gene yields SGHVS for CDR1 and FNYEAQ for CDR2. The CDR3 spans 16 residues, from the cysteine through the phenylalanine. Kept here is only the CDR3 DNA, which spans 48 bases and is read in frame from base 1. V loses 5 bases at its end and J loses 7 bases; junction bases beyond the gene matches: 6.